This T cell receptor beta chain was identified in a study of blood T cell repertoires in COVID-19. As for the study in general: The United States, Italy and Spain supplied acute and convalescent COVID-19 samples. PBMCs, B-cell-depleted T cells, or T cells were the source of the cDNA or gDNA that made up the material.

Living in 24 US areas, the participants were between about 18 and 90 years of age. Assignments of participants to cohorts depended upon their own reported clinical history. Trimming cost V 5 bases and J 3 bases, with 11 bases left between them. Germline V gene sequence: CDR1 MDHEN, CDR2 SYDVKM. The CDR3 has 14 residues. Assay used: immunoSEQ multiplex PCR; TCRdb lists only in-frame clones, some missing. This sample yields 200,000 to 250,000 clones, of which 75% to 90% are seen a single time; over 0.75% belongs to the top ten. The specimen sequenced was PBMCs or T cells enriched from blood (not recorded which). V and J are TRBV28 and TRBJ1-5; the D gene is possibly TRBD1 (5 bases). The receptor's source is a man aged 50 to 59 who had been exposed to COVID-19. CDR3 amino acids: CASSLQVLNQPQHF. The DNA of the CDR3 is TGTGCCAGCAGTCTACAGGTTCTCAATCAGCCCCAGCATTTT.